These 22 T cell receptor beta chains share one sample of origin, sequenced in a study of human T cells and chemical hapten exposure. One entry per CDR3 protein, called by TCRdb with MiXCR from the RACE reads. The sample consists of about 360,000 distinct CDR3 sequences, 4% to 5.5% of them appearing once. Stated time point: patch test 1, 2 weeks after DPC sensitization. The sample's treatment: therapeutic diphenylcyclopropenone sensitization with weekly scalp DPC. Sequencing used whole blood, obtained in connection with sensitization to the hapten diphenylcyclopropenone (DPC). These receptors were taken from a woman aged 45-60 years with alopecia areata. Some clones in this sample may be carry-over from other donors' samples.

In its sample, this clonotype was seen many times. The chain recombines TRBV19 with TRBJ1-5, with D possibly TRBD1 on 6 matching bases. Between the trimmed V and J ends, which lost 4 bases and 4 bases, there was a span of 17 bases. CDR3 length equals 16 residues. Germline assignment: CDR1 LNHDA and CDR2 SQIVND (reference sequence). The CDR3 here is CASSTRSGAWNQPQHF. Written as DNA, the CDR3 is TGTGCCAGTAGTACCCGATCAGGGGCGTGGAATCAGCCCCAGCATTTT.

This clonotype occurred many times. V gene TRBV7-2 combines with J gene TRBJ2-5; possibly TRBD1 for D (7 bases). This CDR3 contains 13 residues. V was trimmed by 4 bases and J by 4 bases, leaving 10 bases between them. Germline V gives CDR1 SGHTA, CDR2 FQGNSA. The CDR3 nucleotides are TGTGCCAGCAGCTCAGGGGGGCGAGAGACCCAGTACTTC. It specifies CASSSGGRETQYF.

Ten or more counts support this clonotype. This chain uses TRBV11-2 with TRBJ2-3; 13 bases align to TRBD2. Germline V gene sequence: CDR1 SGHAT, CDR2 FQNNGV. The CDR3 has 18 amino acids. Trimming took 3 bases from V and 2 from J; bases not matched to a gene: 8. The CDR3 bases are TGTGCCAGCAGCTTCCAAGGACTAGCGGGAGAAAACACAGATACGCAGTATTTT. Translating gives CASSFQGLAGENTDTQYF. Full variable domain (missing parts from reference TRBV11-2 and TRBJ2-3): EAGVAQSPRYKIIEKRQSVAFWCNPISGHATLYWYQQILGQGPKLLIQFQNNGVVDDSQLPKDRFSAERLKGVDSTLKIQPAKLEDSAVYLCASSFQGLAGENTDTQYFGPGTRLTVL.

This clonotype was seen at least ten times. This chain connects TRBV10-1 to TRBJ2-5; no clear D. V was pared by 4 bases and J by 1 base, with 10 bases between. Germline lookup yields CDR1 WNHNN and CDR2 SYGVQD (reference sequence). This CDR3 is 14 amino acids long. The CDR3 region has the DNA TGCGCCAGCAGTGTCGGTTTCACCCAAGAGACCCAGTACTTC. Amino acids: CASSVGFTQETQYF.

This clonotype was observed many times. The V gene is TRBV7-9, the J gene TRBJ1-4, with D perhaps matching TRBD1 (5 bases). In germline, CDR1 is SEHNR, CDR2 FQNEAQ (reference sequence). This CDR3 has 15 amino acids. V was pared by 3 bases and J by 5 bases, with 13 bases between. The CDR3 DNA reads as TGTGCCAGCAGCTTTGCCGGGACGGAGAATGAAAAACTGTTTTTT. Its translation is CASSFAGTENEKLFF. The full variable domain, with the rest looked up from reference TRBV7-9 and TRBJ1-4, is DTGVSQNPRHKITKRGQNVTFRCDPISEHNRLYWYRQTLGQGPEFLTYFQNEAQLEKSRLLSDRFSAERPKGSFSTLEIQRTEQGDSAMYLCASSFAGTENEKLFFGSGTQLSVL.

This clonotype was counted only a few times. V and J are TRBV7-9 and TRBJ1-1; 8 bases fit TRBD1. CDR1 is SEHNR and CDR2 is FQNEAQ in the germline V gene (reference sequence). J was trimmed by 5 bases and V by 6 bases; bases with no gene match: 8. The CDR3 spans 14 residues. For the CDR3, the DNA is TGTGCCAGCAGAGAGGACAGGGCAGGAACTGAAGCTTTCTTT. It translates to CASREDRAGTEAFF.

This clonotype was counted many times. This sequence joins TRBV18 and TRBJ2-3, with 13 bases aligning to TRBD2. Looked up from germline, CDR1 is KGHSH and CDR2 is LQKENI. The V and J ends lost 3 bases and 1 base, in that order; junction bases with no gene match: 7. The CDR3 extends over 18 amino acids. The CDR3 loop is CASSPRGLAGPRTDTQYF. The CDR3 DNA sequence: TGTGCCAGCTCACCCCGGGGACTAGCGGGGCCCCGCACAGATACGCAGTATTTT. The full variable domain, its missing parts supplied by reference TRBV18 and TRBJ2-3, is NAGVMQNPRHLVRRRGQEARLRCSPMKGHSHVYWYRQLPEEGLKFMVYLQKENIIDESGMPKERFSAEFPKEGPSILRIQQVVRGDSAAYFCASSPRGLAGPRTDTQYFGPGTRLTVL.

Only a few counts were recorded for this clonotype. This chain's CDR3 is CSVVGTGIFSGYTF. The DNA of the CDR3 is TGCAGCGTTGTGGGGACAGGGATTTTCAGTGGCTACACCTTC. This sequence joins TRBV29-1 and TRBJ1-2; 9 nucleotides match TRBD1. Germline assignment: CDR1 SQVTM and CDR2 ANQGSEA. V was clipped by 4 bases and J by 7 bases; unmatched bases: 10. This CDR3 has 14 amino acids.

This clonotype was seen only a few times. The J gene is TRBJ1-2, the V gene TRBV30; D is perhaps TRBD1 (5 bases). The V gene's germline CDR1 is GTSNPN and CDR2 SVGIG (reference sequence). This CDR3 is 12 amino acids long. V lost 4 bases and J 8 bases, leaving 14 bases between the germline ends. The CDR3 region is CAWTRQSGGYTF. The CDR3 coding sequence is TGTGCCTGGACTAGACAGAGCGGGGGCTACACCTTC.

There are a few counts of this clonotype. The chain joins TRBV7-6 to TRBJ2-7, with TRBD2 matching 10 bases. The CDR3 contains 17 residues. Looked up from germline, CDR1 is SGHVS and CDR2 is FNYEAQ. J gave up 5 bases and V 2 bases, and 12 bases lay outside the gene matches. In nucleotides, the CDR3 is TGTGCCAGCAGCTTATCGGCCGGGTCCGGGACTAGCGACGAGCAGTACTTC. Translation gives CASSLSAGSGTSDEQYF.

This clonotype was counted ten times or more. The chain uses TRBV20-1 and TRBJ2-5; 7 nucleotides match TRBD2. Trimming cost V 3 bases and J 4 bases; bases outside gene matches: 14. There are 16 residues in the CDR3. CDR1 DFQATT and CDR2 SNEGSKA come from the germline V gene (reference sequence). As DNA, the CDR3 is TGCAGTGCTAGGGACTTCCTGGGAGGGCCGGGAGAGACCCAGTACTTC. This gives the protein CSARDFLGGPGETQYF.

This clonotype was seen many times. The chain uses TRBV6-5 and TRBJ1-1; 10 bases fit TRBD1. V trimming: 8 bases; J trimming: 4 bases; junction bases outside the gene matches: 16. CDR3 length: 17 amino acids. Germline V gene sequence: CDR1 MNHEY, CDR2 SVGAGI. The CDR3 sequence is CASGVGRDRGRVTEAFF. CDR3 nucleotides: TGTGCCAGCGGGGTTGGTCGTGACAGGGGGCGCGTCACTGAAGCTTTCTTT.

In its sample, this clonotype was seen a few times. The chain couples TRBV7-2 to TRBJ2-1; 11 nucleotides line up with TRBD2. Per germline, CDR1 SGHTA and CDR2 FQGNSA. V lost 0 bases, J lost 0 bases, and 1 base stayed unmatched. The CDR3 extends over 17 amino acids. In nucleotides, the CDR3 is TGTGCCAGCAGCTTAGCGGGACTAGCGGTCTCCTACAATGAGCAGTTCTTC. Translation gives CASSLAGLAVSYNEQFF.

This clonotype has a count of ten or more. The chain combines TRBV20-1 with TRBJ1-4; TRBD1 matches 9 bases. The germline CDR1 and CDR2 sequences are DFQATT and SNEGSKA (reference sequence). The V and J ends lost 5 bases and 8 bases, in that order; junction bases with no gene match: 3. CDR3 length: 12 amino acids. The CDR3 bases are TGCAGTGCTTGGGACAGGGACGAAAAACTGTTTTTT. This sequence encodes CSAWDRDEKLFF.

This clonotype has ten or more counts. V usage is TRBV2 and J usage is TRBJ2-5; TRBD1 is a possible D gene (7 bases). This CDR3 region has 13 residues. Germline CDR1 reads SNHLY; CDR2 reads FYNNEI. The V gene lost 8 bases and the J gene lost 3 bases, with 13 bases spanning the gap. CDR3 nucleotides: TGTGCCAGCTGCAGGGGGGAAGAAGAGACCCAGTACTTC. Protein sequence: CASCRGEEETQYF.

This chain links TRBV6-1 with TRBJ1-2, with 8 bases that match TRBD1. CDR1 and CDR2 from the germline V gene are MNHNS and SASEGT. The length of the CDR3 is 15 residues. J was trimmed by 2 bases and V by 1 base; bases with no gene match: 3. CDR3 protein: CASSEVGTGNYGYTF. The CDR3 DNA reads TGTGCCAGCAGTGAAGTGGGGACAGGCAACTATGGCTACACCTTC.

This clonotype has just a few counts. V is TRBV2 and J is TRBJ1-1; D is unresolved. Germline lookup yields CDR1 SNHLY and CDR2 FYNNEI. The CDR3 consists of 14 residues. The ends were cut back, 0 bases at V and 6 bases at J, with 11 bases in the middle. CDR3 protein: CASSEALGRSEAFF. CDR3 bases: TGTGCCAGCAGTGAAGCGCTCGGGAGATCTGAAGCTTTCTTT.

This clonotype was picked up many times. The chain carries TRBV11-2 and TRBJ1-1, with 9 nucleotides matching TRBD1. This CDR3 is 14 amino acids long. V trimming: 1 base; J trimming: 8 bases; junction bases outside the gene matches: 5. CDR1 is SGHAT, CDR2 FQNNGV, per germline. The DNA of the CDR3 is TGTGCCAGCAGCTTAGCTGGGACAGGGAGGGAAGCTTTCTTT. It codes for CASSLAGTGREAFF. Variable domain in full (rest from reference TRBV11-2 and TRBJ1-1): EAGVAQSPRYKIIEKRQSVAFWCNPISGHATLYWYQQILGQGPKLLIQFQNNGVVDDSQLPKDRFSAERLKGVDSTLKIQPAKLEDSAVYLCASSLAGTGREAFFGQGTRLTVV.

The gene calls are TRBV20-1 and TRBJ2-7; TRBD1 matches at 8 bases. With 5 bases clipped from V and 3 bases from J, the junction kept 3 bases outside the gene matches. The CDR3 is 12 amino acids. Germline CDR1 and CDR2: DFQATT and SNEGSKA (reference sequence). The CDR3 sequence: CSAVTGVYEQYF. DNA for the CDR3: TGCAGTGCTGTGACAGGGGTCTACGAGCAGTACTTC.

At least ten counts were recorded for this clonotype. The J gene is TRBJ1-1, the V gene TRBV24-1; tentatively, D is TRBD1 (6 bases). Germline V gene data show CDR1 as KGHDR and CDR2 as SFDVKD. The germline V and J ends were trimmed by 3 bases and 5 bases, with 12 bases remaining between them. The CDR3 runs to 14 residues. This chain's CDR3 is CATSDARGGTEAFF. CDR3 DNA: TGTGCCACCAGTGATGCCAGGGGAGGGACTGAAGCTTTCTTT.

Many counts were recorded for this clonotype. The V gene is TRBV4-1, the J gene TRBJ1-6, with D unclear. The CDR3 has 16 amino acids. The ends were cut back, 4 bases at V and 5 bases at J, with 15 bases in the middle. Germline CDR1 MGHRA, CDR2 YSYEKL. CDR3 region: CASSLTPRRDNSPLHF. Here the CDR3 DNA reads TGCGCCAGCAGCCTTACTCCGAGGAGGGATAATTCACCCCTCCACTTT.

This clonotype was observed many times. This rearrangement joins TRBV6-1 to TRBJ1-5; no clear D gene. The germline gives CDR1 MNHNS, CDR2 SASEGT. CDR3 length: 13 amino acids. V was pared by 5 bases and J by 4 bases, with 9 bases between. The CDR3 DNA follows: TGTGCCAGCAGTCCAAAAGGGAATCAGCCCCAGCATTTT. It codes for CASSPKGNQPQHF.